This T cell receptor beta chain was documented in a study of blood T cell repertoires in COVID-19. Study as a whole: The United States, Italy and Spain provided the acute and convalescent COVID-19 samples. T cells, B-cell-depleted T cells, or PBMCs provided the cDNA or gDNA that served as material.

In Seattle, patients joined the study during active infection and were tracked longitudinally. The CDR3 extends over 14 amino acids. Per the germline V gene, CDR1 is MNHNS and CDR2 is SASEGT. Trimming removed 1 base from V and 7 bases from J, with 11 bases in between. Original processing methods: Reference gene primer amplification yielded estimated nucleated cell counts. Sequencing used immunoSEQ multiplex PCR; TCRdb keeps in-frame clones, though not all of them. The V and J calls and clone size were taken over from that table, and D and trimming were inferred from the DNA. The data hold over 70,000 clones, with approximately 85% observed a single time.

Specimen: peripheral blood. This chain links TRBV6-1 with TRBJ2-1; D may be TRBD1 (5 bases). This TCR came from a man aged 55 to 70 with COVID-19, enrolled during active disease. The CDR3 DNA follows: TGTGCCAGCAGTGAAGGGGGCATTAGAAATGAGCAGTTCTTC. This codes for CASSEGGIRNEQFF.